The source of this TCR beta chain is a study of blood T cells in healthy people across ages. Study-wide findings and caveats: As age increased, TCR beta diversity per million T cells fell in a roughly linear fashion. In these data, TCR beta diversity tracked strongly with naive T cell percentage.

Next came a second PCR, run for roughly 6 to 11 cycles, which used a sample-barcoded 5' primer along with a J-beta primer mix. TCRdb fed the 5' RACE reads into MiXCR, producing one record per CDR3 protein. The profile shows 1.2 million to 1.5 million distinct CDR3 sequences, approximately 42% of them singletons. Extraction of total RNA produced a minimum of 5 micrograms from each sample. Comments on this clonotype: Its cognate antigen is unknown.

This TCR was recovered from a woman in her late teens or twenties in good health. Sequences were obtained from blood.

The CDR3 sequence is CASSDESNQPQHF. Written as DNA, the CDR3 is TGTGCCAGCAGTGATGAGAGCAATCAGCCCCAGCATTTT. This chain uses TRBV2 with TRBJ1-5, with unresolved D. The germline CDR1 and CDR2 sequences are SNHLY and FYNNEI. The V end was cut by 3 bases, the J end by 1 base, with 4 bases between. The CDR3 loop spans 13 amino acids.